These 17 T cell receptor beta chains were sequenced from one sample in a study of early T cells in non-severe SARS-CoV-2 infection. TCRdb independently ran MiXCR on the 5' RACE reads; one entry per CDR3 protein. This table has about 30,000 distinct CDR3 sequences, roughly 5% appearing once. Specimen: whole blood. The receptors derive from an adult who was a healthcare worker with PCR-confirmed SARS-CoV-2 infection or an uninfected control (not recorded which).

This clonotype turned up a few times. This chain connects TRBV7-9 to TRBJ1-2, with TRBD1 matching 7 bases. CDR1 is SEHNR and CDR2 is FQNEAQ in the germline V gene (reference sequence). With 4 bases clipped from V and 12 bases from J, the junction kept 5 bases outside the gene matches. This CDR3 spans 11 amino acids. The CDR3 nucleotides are TGTGCCAGCAGCTCCGGACAGGCCAACACCTTC. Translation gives CASSSGQANTF. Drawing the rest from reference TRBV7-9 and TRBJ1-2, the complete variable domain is DTGVSQNPRHKITKRGQNVTFRCDPISEHNRLYWYRQTLGQGPEFLTYFQNEAQLEKSRLLSDRFSAERPKGSFSTLEIQRTEQGDSAMYLCASSSGQANTFGSGTRLTVV.

CDR3 residues: CATSRGPRRAGANVLTF. For the CDR3, the DNA is TGTGCCACCAGCAGAGGACCCCGGAGAGCTGGGGCCAACGTCCTGACTTTC. The rearrangement uses TRBV15 and TRBJ2-6; D is ambiguous. Germline V gene sequence: CDR1 LNHNV, CDR2 YYDKDF (reference sequence). This CDR3 contains 17 residues. Between the trimmed V and J ends, which lost 1 base and 2 bases, there was a span of 12 bases. The entire variable domain, with the rest obtained from reference TRBV15 and TRBJ2-6, is as follows: DAMVIQNPRYQVTQFGKPVTLSCSQTLNHNVMYWYQQKSSQAPKLLFHYYDKDFNNEADTPDNFQSRRPNTSFCFLDIRSPGLGDTAMYLCATSRGPRRAGANVLTFGAGSRLTVL.

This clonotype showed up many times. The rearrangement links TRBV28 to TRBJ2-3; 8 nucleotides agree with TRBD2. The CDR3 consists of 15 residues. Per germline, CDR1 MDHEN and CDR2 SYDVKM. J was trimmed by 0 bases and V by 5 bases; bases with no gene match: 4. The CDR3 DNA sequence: TGTGCCAGCAGTCCACTAGCGGCGAGCACAGATACGCAGTATTTT. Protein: CASSPLAASTDTQYF.

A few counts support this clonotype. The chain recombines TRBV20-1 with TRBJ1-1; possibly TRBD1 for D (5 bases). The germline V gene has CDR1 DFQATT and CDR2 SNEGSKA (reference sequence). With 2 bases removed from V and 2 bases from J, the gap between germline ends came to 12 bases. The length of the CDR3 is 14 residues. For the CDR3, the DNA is TGCAGTGCTAGACGGATAGGGGCAAACACTGAAGCTTTCTTT. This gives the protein CSARRIGANTEAFF.

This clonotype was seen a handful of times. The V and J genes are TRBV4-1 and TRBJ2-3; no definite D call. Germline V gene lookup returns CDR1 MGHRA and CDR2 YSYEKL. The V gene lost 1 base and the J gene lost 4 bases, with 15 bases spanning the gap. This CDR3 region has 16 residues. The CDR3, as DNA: TGCGCCAGCAGCCAAGTGGACCGTTCTGGGTCAGATACGCAGTATTTT. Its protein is CASSQVDRSGSDTQYF.

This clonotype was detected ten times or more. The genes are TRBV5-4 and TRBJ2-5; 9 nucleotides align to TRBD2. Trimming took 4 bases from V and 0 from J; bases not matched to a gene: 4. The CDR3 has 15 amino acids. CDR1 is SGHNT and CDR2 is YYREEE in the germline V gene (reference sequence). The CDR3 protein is CASSALAGNQETQYF. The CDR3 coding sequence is TGTGCCAGCAGCGCCCTAGCGGGAAACCAAGAGACCCAGTACTTC.

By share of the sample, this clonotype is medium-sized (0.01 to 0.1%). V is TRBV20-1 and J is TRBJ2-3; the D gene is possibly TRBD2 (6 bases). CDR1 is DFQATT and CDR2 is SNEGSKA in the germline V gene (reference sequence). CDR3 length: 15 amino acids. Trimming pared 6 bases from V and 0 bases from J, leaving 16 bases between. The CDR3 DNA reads TGCAGTGCCGGGATACCGGGACTCAGCACAGATACGCAGTATTTT. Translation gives CSAGIPGLSTDTQYF.

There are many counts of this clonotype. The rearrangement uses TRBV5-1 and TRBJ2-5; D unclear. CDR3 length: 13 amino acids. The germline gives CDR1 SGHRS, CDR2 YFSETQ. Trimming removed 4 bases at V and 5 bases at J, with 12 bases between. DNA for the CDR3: TGCGCCAGCAGCCGGGCCTCGGTGGAGACCCAGTACTTC. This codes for CASSRASVETQYF. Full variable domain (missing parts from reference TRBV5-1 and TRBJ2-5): KAGVTQTPRYLIKTRGQQVTLSCSPISGHRSVSWYQQTPGQGLQFLFEYFSETQRNKGNFPGRFSGRQFSNSRSEMNVSTLELGDSALYLCASSRASVETQYFGPGTRLLVL.

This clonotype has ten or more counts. The CDR3 reads CASSARGGSSYNEQFF. For the CDR3, the DNA is TGTGCCAGCAGTGCTCGGGGAGGGAGCTCCTACAATGAGCAGTTCTTC. The chain joins TRBV6-2 or TRBV6-3 to TRBJ2-1; 7 bases fit TRBD2. The CDR3 runs 16 residues. Germline loops: CDR1 MNHEY, CDR2 SVGEGT. With 5 bases clipped from V and 0 bases from J, the junction kept 7 bases outside the gene matches.

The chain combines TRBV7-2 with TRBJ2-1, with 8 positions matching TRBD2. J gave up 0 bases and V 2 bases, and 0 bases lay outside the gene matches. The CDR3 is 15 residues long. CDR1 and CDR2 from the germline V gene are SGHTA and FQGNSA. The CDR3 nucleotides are TGTGCCAGCAGCTTAAGCGGGAGCTCCTACAATGAGCAGTTCTTC. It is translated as CASSLSGSSYNEQFF.

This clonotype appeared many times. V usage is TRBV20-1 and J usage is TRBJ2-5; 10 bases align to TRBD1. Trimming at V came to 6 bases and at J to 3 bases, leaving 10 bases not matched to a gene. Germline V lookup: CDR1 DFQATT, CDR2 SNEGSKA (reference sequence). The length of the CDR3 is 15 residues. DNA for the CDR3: TGCAGTGCCTCTCGGACAGGGGGAAGGGAAGAGACCCAGTACTTC. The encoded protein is CSASRTGGREETQYF.

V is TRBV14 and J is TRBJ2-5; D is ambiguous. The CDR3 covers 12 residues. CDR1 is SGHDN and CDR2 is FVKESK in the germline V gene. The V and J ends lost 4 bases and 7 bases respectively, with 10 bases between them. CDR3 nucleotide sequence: TGTGCCAGCAGCCTTCTGGGTGTGACCCAGTACTTC. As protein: CASSLLGVTQYF.

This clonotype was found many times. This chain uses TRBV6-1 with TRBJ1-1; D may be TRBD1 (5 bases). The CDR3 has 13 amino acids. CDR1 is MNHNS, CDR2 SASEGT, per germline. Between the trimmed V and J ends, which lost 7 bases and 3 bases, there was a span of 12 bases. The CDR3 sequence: CASTLDSYTEAFF. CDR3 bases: TGTGCCAGCACCCTTGACAGTTACACTGAAGCTTTCTTT.

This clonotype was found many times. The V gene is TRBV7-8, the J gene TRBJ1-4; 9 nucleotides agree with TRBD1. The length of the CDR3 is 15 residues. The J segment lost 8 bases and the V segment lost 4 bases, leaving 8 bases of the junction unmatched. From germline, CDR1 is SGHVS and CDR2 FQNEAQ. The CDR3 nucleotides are TGTGCCAGCAGCTCCGGGGACAGGGACGGAGAAAAACTGTTTTTT. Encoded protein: CASSSGDRDGEKLFF.

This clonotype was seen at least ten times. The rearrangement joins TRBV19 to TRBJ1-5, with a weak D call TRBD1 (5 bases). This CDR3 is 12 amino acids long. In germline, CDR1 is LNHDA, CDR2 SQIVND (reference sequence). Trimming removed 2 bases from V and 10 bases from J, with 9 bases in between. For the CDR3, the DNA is TGTGCCAGTAGTATACCGGGGCTCCCCCAGCATTTT. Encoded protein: CASSIPGLPQHF.

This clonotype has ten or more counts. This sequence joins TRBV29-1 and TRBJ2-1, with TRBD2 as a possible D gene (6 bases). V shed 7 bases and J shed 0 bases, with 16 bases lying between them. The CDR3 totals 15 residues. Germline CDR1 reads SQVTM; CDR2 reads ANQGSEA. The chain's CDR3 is CSGKERGSSYNEQFF. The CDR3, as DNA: TGCAGCGGTAAGGAACGGGGGAGCTCCTACAATGAGCAGTTCTTC.

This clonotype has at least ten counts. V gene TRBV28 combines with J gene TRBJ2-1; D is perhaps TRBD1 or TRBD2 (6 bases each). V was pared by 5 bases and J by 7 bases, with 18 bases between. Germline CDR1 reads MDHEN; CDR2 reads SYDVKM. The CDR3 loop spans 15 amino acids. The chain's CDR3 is CASSPLRRGGNEQFF. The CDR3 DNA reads TGTGCCAGCAGTCCTCTAAGGCGAGGGGGGAATGAGCAGTTCTTC.